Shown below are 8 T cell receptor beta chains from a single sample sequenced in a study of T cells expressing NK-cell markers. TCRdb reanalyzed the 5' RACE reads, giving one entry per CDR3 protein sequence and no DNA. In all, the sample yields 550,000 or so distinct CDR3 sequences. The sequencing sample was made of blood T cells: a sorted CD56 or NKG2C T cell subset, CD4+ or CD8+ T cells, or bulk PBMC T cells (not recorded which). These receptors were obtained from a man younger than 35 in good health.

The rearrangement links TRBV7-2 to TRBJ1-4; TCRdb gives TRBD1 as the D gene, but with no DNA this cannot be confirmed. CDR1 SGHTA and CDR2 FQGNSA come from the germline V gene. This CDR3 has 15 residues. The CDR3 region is CASSLLGGVGEKLFF.

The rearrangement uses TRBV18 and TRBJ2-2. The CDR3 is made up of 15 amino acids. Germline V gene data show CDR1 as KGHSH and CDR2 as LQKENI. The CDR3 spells CASSQDQANTGELFF.

The CDR3 reads CASSPPPSGANVLTF. V gene TRBV5-1 combines with J gene TRBJ2-6; there is no DNA to check the TCRdb D call of TRBD1. CDR3 length equals 15 residues. Germline V gives CDR1 SGHRS, CDR2 YFSETQ.

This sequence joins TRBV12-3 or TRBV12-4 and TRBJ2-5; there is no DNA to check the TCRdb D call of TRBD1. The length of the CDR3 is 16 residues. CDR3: CASSLLGRRLQETQYF.

CDR3 amino acids: CASSPQKRNTEAFF. This chain joins TRBV18 and TRBJ1-1. The CDR3 loop spans 14 amino acids. Per the germline V gene, CDR1 is KGHSH and CDR2 is LQKENI.

CDR3 sequence reads: CASSFGGPRETQYF. The chain uses TRBV27 and TRBJ2-5; lacking DNA, the TRBD2 call made by TCRdb goes unchecked. This CDR3 spans 14 amino acids. The germline V gene has CDR1 MNHEY and CDR2 SMNVEV (reference sequence).

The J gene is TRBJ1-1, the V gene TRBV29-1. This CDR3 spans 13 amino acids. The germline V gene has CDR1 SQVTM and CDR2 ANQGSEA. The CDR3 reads CSAGVDMNTEAFF.

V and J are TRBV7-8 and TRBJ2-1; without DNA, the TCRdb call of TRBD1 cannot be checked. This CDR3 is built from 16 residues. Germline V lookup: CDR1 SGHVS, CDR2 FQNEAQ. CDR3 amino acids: CASSSSPGGSYNEQFF.